This TCR beta chain was identified during a study of post-analysis software for immune sequencing data. Study-wide context: Relapsing-remitting, secondary progressive and progressive-relapsing forms made up the multiple sclerosis disease courses. General study points: By F measure, strong co-clustering occurred among samples prepared in the same batch. Relative to controls, patients with multiple sclerosis showed significantly lower normalized Chao1 diversity.

Unique-molecular-identifier-tagged TCR beta cDNA libraries were used. T cells numbering roughly 1 to 10 million yielded some 500,000 cDNA molecules. Each CDR3 protein is one row after TCRdb ran MiXCR on the PCR reads. The data contain about 820,000 distinct CDR3 sequences, around 50% of them seen just once; the ten biggest clones take up roughly 4.4%. In this sample, this clonotype turned up a few times. No antigen is known for it. Sequenced sample: blood. The TCR was taken from a girl aged 10 to 17 with multiple sclerosis.

In DNA, the CDR3 is TGCAGTGCCAAACCCCCCCAGGGCCCCTATGGCTACACCTTC. It is translated as CSAKPPQGPYGYTF. The chain uses TRBV20-1 and TRBJ1-2, with D possibly matching TRBD1 (5 bases). Germline loops: CDR1 DFQATT, CDR2 SNEGSKA (reference sequence). The CDR3 covers 14 residues. Trimming removed 6 bases at V and 4 bases at J, with 18 bases between.